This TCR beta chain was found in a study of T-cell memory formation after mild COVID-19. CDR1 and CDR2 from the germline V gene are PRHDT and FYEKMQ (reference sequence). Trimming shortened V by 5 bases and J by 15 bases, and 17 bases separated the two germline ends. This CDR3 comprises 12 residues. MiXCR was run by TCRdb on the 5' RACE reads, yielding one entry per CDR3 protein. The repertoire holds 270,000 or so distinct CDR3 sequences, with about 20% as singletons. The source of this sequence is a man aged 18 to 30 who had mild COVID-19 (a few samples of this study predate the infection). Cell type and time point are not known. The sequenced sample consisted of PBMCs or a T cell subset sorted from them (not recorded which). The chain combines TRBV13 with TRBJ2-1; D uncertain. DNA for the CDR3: TGTGCCAGCAGCCCTGTGTTGGGGTCCATGTTCTTC. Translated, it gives CASSPVLGSMFF.